Below, 10 T cell receptor beta chains from the same sample are listed, as sequenced in a study. TCRdb independently ran MiXCR on the RT-PCR reads; one entry per CDR3 protein. The sample has 650,000 to 800,000 distinct CDR3 sequences; 14% are singletons. Sequenced sample: memory CD4+ T cells from blood. The source of these receptors is a female donor in good health, serving as a healthy control.

This clonotype was seen ten or more times. The chain uses TRBV5-1 and TRBJ1-2, with a weak D call TRBD1 (5 bases). Germline CDR1 is SGHRS and CDR2 is YFSETQ. The CDR3 runs to 14 residues. Between the trimmed V and J ends, which lost 4 bases and 2 bases, there was a span of 12 bases. DNA of the CDR3: TGCGCCAGCAGCCGGGAAGGGGCGAACTATGGCTACACCTTC. It translates to CASSREGANYGYTF.

This clonotype was seen more than once but under ten times. The chain recombines TRBV5-1 with TRBJ2-3; D is undetermined. V was shortened by 4 bases and J by 2 bases, with 14 bases between the two germline ends. The germline gives CDR1 SGHRS, CDR2 YFSETQ. This CDR3 region has 15 residues. CDR3 loop: CASSDAAPSTDTQYF. The CDR3 DNA sequence: TGCGCCAGCAGCGATGCCGCACCTTCCACAGATACGCAGTATTTT.

The chain links TRBV4-3 to TRBJ2-3; perhaps D is TRBD1 or TRBD2 (5 bases each). V was clipped by 5 bases and J by 4 bases, with 10 bases between them. Per the germline V gene, CDR1 is LGHNA and CDR2 is YSLEER. This CDR3 region has 13 residues. CDR3 sequence reads: CASSSGPPDTQYF. The CDR3 bases are TGCGCCAGCAGCTCGGGGCCCCCAGATACGCAGTATTTT.

The chain joins TRBV9 to TRBJ2-3; 9 nucleotides line up with TRBD2. V shed 3 bases and J 2 bases; nucleotides not matched to a gene: 4. Germline V CDR1 and CDR2: SGDLS, YYNGEE. The CDR3 extends over 15 amino acids. The CDR3 DNA is TGTGCCAGCAGCGGTAGCGGGAGAGCCACAGATACGCAGTATTTT. Translated: CASSGSGRATDTQYF.

The CDR3 nucleotides read TGCGCCAGCAGCTCTGGCGGGATATCCTACAATGAGCAGTTCTTC. Its translation: CASSSGGISYNEQFF. The chain combines TRBV5-1 with TRBJ2-1, with TRBD2 as a possible D gene (6 bases). This CDR3 has 15 residues. V lost 3 bases and J 1 base, leaving 11 bases between the germline ends. Germline CDR1 and CDR2: SGHRS and YFSETQ.

The chain combines TRBV5-1 with TRBJ2-5, with TRBD2 matching over 9 bases. Germline lookup yields CDR1 SGHRS and CDR2 YFSETQ. There are 15 residues in the CDR3. After removal of 4 bases from V and 4 bases from J, the junction contained 8 bases not matched to a gene. The CDR3, as DNA: TGCGCCAGCAGCCTTAGCGGGAGTACGTCAGAGACCCAGTACTTC. Translated: CASSLSGSTSETQYF.

The chain carries TRBV7-2 and TRBJ1-6; D remains ambiguous. Deletions cut 4 bases from V and 8 bases from J, with 9 bases between. Germline assignment: CDR1 SGHTA and CDR2 FQGNSA. CDR3 length: 13 residues. In DNA, the CDR3 is TGTGCCAGCAGCTCCCCGACTTATTCACCCCTCCACTTT. Its protein product is CASSSPTYSPLHF.

The genes are TRBV3-1 and TRBJ1-1; D unresolved. The CDR3 extends over 15 amino acids. The germline CDR1 and CDR2 sequences are LGHDT and YNNKEL (reference sequence). Trimming took off 2 bases at V and 3 bases at J, with 13 bases between the two ends. The CDR3 loop is CASSQRAAGDTEAFF. The CDR3 nucleotides are TGTGCCAGCAGCCAACGGGCCGCTGGGGACACTGAAGCTTTCTTT.

This clonotype has more than one count but fewer than ten. The chain uses TRBV30 and TRBJ1-3, with D unresolved. Trimming stripped 7 bases from V and 4 bases from J, with 14 bases between. CDR3 length equals 13 residues. Germline V CDR1 and CDR2: GTSNPN, SVGIG (reference sequence). For the CDR3, the DNA is TGTGCCTCCTTGCTTCGAGGAGGAAACACCATATATTTT. Protein: CASLLRGGNTIYF.

This clonotype was detected ten times or more. The V and J genes are TRBV20-1 and TRBJ2-3, with TRBD2 matching 10 bases. This CDR3 has 14 residues. The V gene end was trimmed by 5 bases and the J gene end by 3 bases; junction bases not matched to a gene: 5. Germline CDR1 and CDR2: DFQATT and SNEGSKA (reference sequence). The CDR3 spells CSALAGVVTDTQYF. The CDR3 nucleotides are TGCAGTGCTCTAGCGGGAGTCGTAACAGATACGCAGTATTTT.